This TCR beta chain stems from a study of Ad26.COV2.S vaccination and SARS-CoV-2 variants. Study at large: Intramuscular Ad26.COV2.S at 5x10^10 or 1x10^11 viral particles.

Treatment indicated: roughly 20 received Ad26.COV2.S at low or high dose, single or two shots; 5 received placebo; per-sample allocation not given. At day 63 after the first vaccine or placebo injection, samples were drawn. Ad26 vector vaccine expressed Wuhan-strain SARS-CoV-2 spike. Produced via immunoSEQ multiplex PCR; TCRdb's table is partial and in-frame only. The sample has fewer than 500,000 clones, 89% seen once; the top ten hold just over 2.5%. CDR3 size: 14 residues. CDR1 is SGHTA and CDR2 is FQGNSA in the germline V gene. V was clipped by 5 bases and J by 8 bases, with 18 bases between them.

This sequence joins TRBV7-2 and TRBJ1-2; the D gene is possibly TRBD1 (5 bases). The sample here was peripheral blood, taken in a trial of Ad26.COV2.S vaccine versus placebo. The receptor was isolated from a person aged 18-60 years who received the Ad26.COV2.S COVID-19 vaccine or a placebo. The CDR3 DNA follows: TGTGCCAGCAGCCCGGGACGTATCCAAGCGGGCTACACCTTC. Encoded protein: CASSPGRIQAGYTF.